What follows are 29 T cell receptor beta chains derived from one specimen sequenced in a study of shared clonotypes between healthy human individuals. Assay: immunoSEQ multiplex PCR; the TCRdb copy retains only in-frame clones and omits some. Of some 2,500,000 clones in the sample, roughly 93% were seen once. Sequences were obtained from naive CD4+ T cells from PBMCs. Subset meaning: CD45RA+ positively selected. Receptors originate from a man between 18 and 35 years old in good health. Some clones in this sample may be carry-over from other donors' samples.

The chain employs TRBV6-6 and TRBJ1-1; D unclear. Deletions cut 0 bases from V and 8 bases from J, with 10 bases between. Germline V gives CDR1 MNHNY, CDR2 SVGAGI (reference sequence). The length of the CDR3 is 13 residues. The CDR3 sequence: CASSYSHQREAFF. In nucleotides, the CDR3 is TGTGCCAGCAGTTACTCCCACCAGAGGGAAGCTTTCTTT.

The chain employs TRBV5-1 and TRBJ2-2; 14 bases agree with TRBD2. The CDR3 consists of 16 residues. Germline V gene sequence: CDR1 SGHRS, CDR2 YFSETQ. Germline trimming cut 4 bases from V and 5 bases from J; bases unmatched to any gene: 4. The CDR3 nucleotides are TGCGCCAGCAGCCAGCGGACTAGCGGGGGGACCGGGGAGCTGTTTTTT. Translating it yields CASSQRTSGGTGELFF.

This chain uses TRBV6-5 with TRBJ2-2, with a weak D call TRBD2 (6 bases). Trimming cost V 4 bases and J 3 bases, with 15 bases left between them. Per germline, CDR1 MNHEY and CDR2 SVGAGI. This CDR3 has 16 residues. The chain's CDR3 is CASSSLRRDHTGELFF. In DNA form, the CDR3 reads TGTGCCAGCAGTTCCCTGCGGCGGGATCACACCGGGGAGCTGTTTTTT.

CDR3 in amino acids: CASSVGLALDEQFF. DNA of the CDR3: TGTGCCAGCAGCGTAGGACTAGCGCTCGATGAGCAGTTCTTC. This sequence joins TRBV9 and TRBJ2-1, with 8 positions matching TRBD2. Germline V gene lookup returns CDR1 SGDLS and CDR2 YYNGEE. V dropped 0 bases and J dropped 8; count of bases not matched to a gene: 4. The CDR3 has 14 amino acids.

This clone was counted only a few times. This specimen includes other DNA sequences encoding the same CDR3. The chain combines TRBV15 with TRBJ2-7; 8 bases map to TRBD1. The CDR3 totals 14 residues. The V segment lost 0 bases and the J segment 4 bases; nucleotides outside the gene matches: 2. Germline V gene lookup returns CDR1 LNHNV and CDR2 YYDKDF (reference sequence). In DNA, the CDR3 is TGTGCCACCAGCAGAGACAGGGGGCTGTACGAGCAGTACTTC. Translated, it gives CATSRDRGLYEQYF.

This rearrangement joins TRBV5-1 to TRBJ2-7; perhaps TRBD2 as D (5 bases). The V end lost 0 bases, the J end lost 3 bases, and 7 bases lay between the germline ends. Per germline, CDR1 SGHRS and CDR2 YFSETQ. CDR3 length: 13 amino acids. The CDR3 DNA follows: TGCGCCAGCAGCTTGGCGGGGTACTACGAGCAGTACTTC. Protein sequence: CASSLAGYYEQYF.

The V gene is TRBV28, the J gene TRBJ2-5, with 10 positions matching TRBD2. The V gene's germline CDR1 is MDHEN and CDR2 SYDVKM. The CDR3 totals 15 residues. V dropped 10 bases and J dropped 3; count of bases not matched to a gene: 11. Here the CDR3 DNA reads TGTGCCACCGCGCCGAGCGGGAGGGCCAAAGAGACCCAGTACTTC. Its protein is CATAPSGRAKETQYF.

V gene TRBV7-9 combines with J gene TRBJ2-2; possibly TRBD1 for D (5 bases). Trimming removed 5 bases at V and 0 bases at J, with 10 bases between. Germline V gene lookup returns CDR1 SEHNR and CDR2 FQNEAQ (reference sequence). The CDR3 loop spans 15 amino acids. CDR3 sequence: CASSPTGTNTGELFF. The CDR3 nucleotides are TGTGCCAGCAGCCCCACAGGAACGAACACCGGGGAGCTGTTTTTT.

The chain combines TRBV30 with TRBJ2-7; TRBD2 matches at 12 bases. CDR1 is GTSNPN and CDR2 is SVGIG in the germline V gene (reference sequence). Germline trimming cut 0 bases from V and 9 bases from J; bases unmatched to any gene: 9. There are 15 residues in the CDR3. CDR3 DNA: TGTGCCTGGAGTGTCCGGACTAGCGGGACGGTAGGGCAGTACTTC. Translation: CAWSVRTSGTVGQYF. Full variable domain (remainder filled in from reference TRBV30 and TRBJ2-7): SQTIHQWPATLVQPVGSPLSLECTVEGTSNPNLYWYRQAAGRGLQLLFYSVGIGQISSEVPQNLSASRPQDRQFILSSKKLLLSDSGFYLCAWSVRTSGTVGQYFGPGTRLTVT.

The chain has TRBV23-1 and TRBJ2-1, with 7 bases matching TRBD2. TRBV23-1 has ORF status, its function being uncertain. V shed 0 bases and J 6 bases; nucleotides not matched to a gene: 14. The CDR3 contains 18 residues. The CDR3, as DNA: TGCGCCAGCAGTCAATCGTGGACCCCAGCGGGAAGACGCAATGAGCAGTTCTTC. This codes for CASSQSWTPAGRRNEQFF.

The V call is TRBV6-6, the J call TRBJ1-5, with unresolved D. Germline CDR1 and CDR2: MNHNY and SVGAGI (reference sequence). V was clipped by 5 bases and J by 5 bases, with 10 bases between them. There are 13 residues in the CDR3. In nucleotides, the CDR3 is TGTGCCAGCAGTCCCAACCTATATCAGCCCCAGCATTTT. Translating it yields CASSPNLYQPQHF.

V usage is TRBV28 and J usage is TRBJ2-7, with D possibly being TRBD1 (7 bases). The CDR3 length is 15 residues. Germline CDR1 is MDHEN and CDR2 is SYDVKM. Trimming removed 7 bases at V and 2 bases at J, with 18 bases between. The CDR3 sequence is CASTNRGTEPYEQYF. For the CDR3, the DNA is TGTGCCAGCACAAACCGGGGGACAGAACCCTACGAGCAGTACTTC.

The rearrangement uses TRBV11-2 and TRBJ1-4; no clear D. In germline, CDR1 is SGHAT, CDR2 FQNNGV. Deletions cut 3 bases from V and 7 bases from J, with 9 bases between. CDR3 length equals 13 residues. CDR3: CASSFEGGEKLFF. DNA of the CDR3: TGTGCCAGCAGCTTCGAGGGTGGTGAAAAACTGTTTTTT.

The chain is built from TRBV28 and TRBJ1-3, with 9 positions matching TRBD1. This CDR3 region has 16 residues. Germline lookup yields CDR1 MDHEN and CDR2 SYDVKM. J was trimmed by 2 bases and V by 4 bases; bases with no gene match: 6. The DNA of the CDR3 is TGTGCCAGCAGTTCAACGGGACAGGGAACTGGAAACACCATATATTTT. Translated: CASSSTGQGTGNTIYF.

This clone was seen a single time. The chain has TRBV2 and TRBJ2-5, with TRBD1 matching over 9 bases. The CDR3 totals 12 residues. CDR1 and CDR2 from the germline V gene are SNHLY and FYNNEI. Unmatched junction bases numbered 4, after V lost 11 bases and J lost 3 bases. CDR3 amino acids: CAGDREEETQYF. DNA of the CDR3: TGTGCCGGGGACAGGGAGGAAGAGACCCAGTACTTC.

The V and J genes are TRBV5-4 and TRBJ1-2; tentative D call: TRBD1 (6 bases). Germline V gives CDR1 SGHNT, CDR2 YYREEE (reference sequence). This CDR3 has 13 amino acids. The V end was cut by 2 bases, the J end by 4 bases, with 9 bases between. The CDR3 here is CASSLGGLYGYTF. For the CDR3, the DNA is TGTGCCAGCAGCTTAGGGGGGCTCTATGGCTACACCTTC. The full variable domain, with the rest looked up from reference TRBV5-4 and TRBJ1-2, is ETGVTQSPTHLIKTRGQQVTLRCSSQSGHNTVSWYQQALGQGPQFIFQYYREEENGRGNFPPRFSGLQFPNYSSELNVNALELDDSALYLCASSLGGLYGYTFGSGTRLTVV.

The rearrangement uses TRBV9 and TRBJ2-1; D unresolved. Trimming pared 0 bases from V and 5 bases from J, leaving 9 bases between. Germline CDR1 reads SGDLS; CDR2 reads YYNGEE. This CDR3 spans 14 amino acids. CDR3 protein: CASSVGSQNNEQFF. The DNA of the CDR3 is TGTGCCAGCAGCGTAGGCAGCCAGAACAATGAGCAGTTCTTC.

This clone appeared once. J is TRBJ2-5 and V is TRBV5-1; D is ambiguous. This CDR3 has 13 amino acids. Germline CDR1 SGHRS, CDR2 YFSETQ. Trimming removed 1 base at V and 2 bases at J, with 6 bases between. The CDR3 coding sequence is TGCGCCAGCAGCTTGCACCAACAAGAGACCCAGTACTTC. Protein: CASSLHQQETQYF. The full variable domain, in which reference TRBV5-1 and TRBJ2-5 provide the parts outside the CDR3, is KAGVTQTPRYLIKTRGQQVTLSCSPISGHRSVSWYQQTPGQGLQFLFEYFSETQRNKGNFPGRFSGRQFSNSRSEMNVSTLELGDSALYLCASSLHQQETQYFGPGTRLLVL.

The chain joins TRBV4-1 to TRBJ2-3; 12 bases map to TRBD2. The CDR3 loop spans 17 amino acids. The germline gives CDR1 MGHRA, CDR2 YSYEKL. V lost 5 bases, J lost 3 bases, and 9 bases stayed unmatched. This CDR3 reads CASSAHWTSGITDTQYF. The CDR3 region has the DNA TGCGCCAGCAGCGCTCACTGGACTAGCGGGATTACAGATACGCAGTATTTT.

J is TRBJ1-2 and V is TRBV28; 9 nucleotides align to TRBD1. J lost 5 bases, V lost 2 bases, and 3 bases had no gene match. Per the germline V gene, CDR1 is MDHEN and CDR2 is SYDVKM. The CDR3 loop spans 14 amino acids. The CDR3 DNA sequence: TGTGCCAGCAGTTTAGAACAGGGGGCTTATGGCTACACCTTC. It is translated as CASSLEQGAYGYTF.

This sequence joins TRBV29-1 and TRBJ2-1, with D perhaps matching TRBD1 or TRBD2 (5 bases each). The germline CDR1 and CDR2 sequences are SQVTM and ANQGSEA. CDR3 length: 14 residues. V gave up 2 bases and J gave up 7 bases, with 15 bases separating them. For the CDR3, the DNA is TGCAGCGTTGAATGGGGACCGGTGAGGAATGAGCAGTTCTTC. It is translated as CSVEWGPVRNEQFF.

V usage is TRBV7-8 and J usage is TRBJ2-3; possibly TRBD1 for D (6 bases). The ends were cut back, 0 bases at V and 14 bases at J, with 15 bases in the middle. This CDR3 has 13 amino acids. Germline CDR1 SGHVS, CDR2 FQNEAQ. CDR3 bases: TGTGCCAGCAGCTTAGCTCTCCAGGGGATTTGGTATTTT. Translation: CASSLALQGIWYF.

This chain joins TRBV2 and TRBJ2-3, with 8 bases lining up with TRBD1. Germline assignment: CDR1 SNHLY and CDR2 FYNNEI. With V trimmed by 7 bases and J by 2 bases, 11 bases remained unmatched. The CDR3 spans 16 residues. This chain's CDR3 is CASMKDRALSTDTQYF. As DNA, the CDR3 is TGTGCCAGCATGAAGGACAGGGCCCTATCCACAGATACGCAGTATTTT.

The CDR3 here is CASSPEPRSHNEQFF. In DNA form, the CDR3 reads TGCGCCAGCAGCCCCGAGCCAAGGTCTCACAATGAGCAGTTCTTC. The rearrangement uses TRBV5-1 and TRBJ2-1; D remains ambiguous. Germline V lookup: CDR1 SGHRS, CDR2 YFSETQ. CDR3 length equals 15 residues. V dropped 4 bases and J dropped 5 bases, with 16 bases sitting between them.

The count of this clone is one. The CDR3 loop reads CASSSRQGASGELFF. The DNA of the CDR3 is TGTGCCAGCAGCTCTCGACAGGGGGCCTCCGGGGAGCTGTTTTTT. J is TRBJ2-2 and V is TRBV5-6; 10 nucleotides line up with TRBD1. The CDR3 extends over 15 amino acids. The junction had 5 bases not matched to a gene; V was cut back by 3 bases and J by 6 bases. Germline lookup yields CDR1 SGHDT and CDR2 YYEEEE. Full variable domain (remainder filled in from reference TRBV5-6 and TRBJ2-2): DAGVTQSPTHLIKTRGQQVTLRCSPKSGHDTVSWYQQALGQGPQFIFQYYEEEERQRGNFPDRFSGHQFPNYSSELNVNALLLGDSALYLCASSSRQGASGELFFGEGSRLTVL.

This clone was seen only a few times. The chain couples TRBV4-1 to TRBJ1-5; 7 nucleotides line up with TRBD1. The CDR3 totals 21 residues. Germline trimming cut 1 base from V and 2 bases from J; bases unmatched to any gene: 20. Germline V lookup: CDR1 MGHRA, CDR2 YSYEKL. CDR3 amino acids: CASSQAALWDRPKGGNQPQHF. The CDR3 DNA reads TGCGCCAGCAGCCAAGCCGCCCTTTGGGACAGACCCAAGGGGGGCAATCAGCCCCAGCATTTT.

The chain employs TRBV11-2 and TRBJ2-1; 8 nucleotides match TRBD2. V trimming: 5 bases; J trimming: 5 bases; junction bases outside the gene matches: 11. The CDR3 has 16 amino acids. Germline lookup yields CDR1 SGHAT and CDR2 FQNNGV. In nucleotides, the CDR3 is TGTGCCAGCAGCCCCAGGACTAGCACTAAGAACAATGAGCAGTTCTTC. This encodes CASSPRTSTKNNEQFF.

This clone is a singleton in its sample. The chain links TRBV30 to TRBJ1-1, with unresolved D. The CDR3 is made up of 14 amino acids. In germline, CDR1 is GTSNPN, CDR2 SVGIG (reference sequence). Trimming pared 5 bases from V and 4 bases from J, leaving 17 bases between. The CDR3 reads CAWAVFGVVTEAFF. Written as DNA, the CDR3 is TGTGCCTGGGCTGTATTCGGCGTAGTCACTGAAGCTTTCTTT.

This clone was observed a handful of times. The chain combines TRBV6-1 with TRBJ1-5; D remains unclear. In germline, CDR1 is MNHNS, CDR2 SASEGT. V was shortened by 0 bases and J by 5 bases, with 8 bases between the two germline ends. This CDR3 is built from 14 residues. CDR3 residues: CASSEAFTYQPQHF. Written as DNA, the CDR3 is TGTGCCAGCAGTGAAGCGTTTACATATCAGCCCCAGCATTTT.